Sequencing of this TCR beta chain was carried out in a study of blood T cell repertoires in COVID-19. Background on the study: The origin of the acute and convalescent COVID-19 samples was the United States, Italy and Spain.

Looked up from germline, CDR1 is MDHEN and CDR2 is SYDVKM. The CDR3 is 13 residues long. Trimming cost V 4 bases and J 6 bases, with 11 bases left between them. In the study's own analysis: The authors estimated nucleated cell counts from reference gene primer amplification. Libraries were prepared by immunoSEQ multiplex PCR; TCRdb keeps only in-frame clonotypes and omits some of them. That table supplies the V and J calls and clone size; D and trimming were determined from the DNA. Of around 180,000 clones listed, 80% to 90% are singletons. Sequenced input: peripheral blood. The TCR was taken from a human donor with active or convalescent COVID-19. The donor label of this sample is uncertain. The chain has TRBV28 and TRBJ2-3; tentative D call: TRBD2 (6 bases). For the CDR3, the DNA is TGTGCCAGCAGTTCTGGAGGGAGGGATACGCAGTATTTT. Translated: CASSSGGRDTQYF.